The sequence of this T cell receptor (beta chain) was determined in a study of shared clonotypes between healthy human individuals. Study-level information: Samples came from a couple of female and three male donors aged 18 to 49. CD4 naive and memory got three plates each, CD8 naive two, CD8 memory one.

The protocol was immunoSEQ multiplex PCR, while the TCRdb copy is restricted to in-frame clones and leaves out a portion. The repertoire holds hundreds of thousands of clones, with about 80% as singletons. V was pared by 4 bases and J by 3 bases, with 15 bases between. The CDR3 spans 15 residues. The V gene's germline CDR1 is KGHSH and CDR2 LQKENI. This receptor was taken from a woman aged 25 to 39 in good health. The sample consisted of memory CD4+ T cells sorted from blood. The subset here: CD45RA-negative fraction. The rearrangement links TRBV18 to TRBJ2-5, with D tentatively TRBD1 (5 bases). The CDR3 DNA is TGTGCCAGCTCACTCACCCCAGGGTTGGAAGAGACCCAGTACTTC. It encodes CASSLTPGLEETQYF. The full variable domain, with the rest looked up from reference TRBV18 and TRBJ2-5, is NAGVMQNPRHLVRRRGQEARLRCSPMKGHSHVYWYRQLPEEGLKFMVYLQKENIIDESGMPKERFSAEFPKEGPSILRIQQVVRGDSAAYFCASSLTPGLEETQYFGPGTRLLVL.